Included here is one T cell receptor beta chain sequence, with context. Antigen: not known. This sample was taken from a study of OX40 agonist ivuxolimab in advanced cancers. Study summary: Of the patients, three showed partial responses, one with hepatocellular carcinoma and two with cutaneous melanoma. Broader study findings: Dosing at 0.1 to 3.0 mg/kg was accompanied by clonal expansion of CD4+ and CD8+ blood T cells by week 6. On average, a greater number of expanded clones characterised CD8+ T cells relative to CD4+. Determination of antigen specificity was not performed for the expanded peripheral T cells.

The CDR3 sequence is 12 residues long. The germline V gene has CDR1 GTSNPN and CDR2 SVGIG (reference sequence). V lost 4 bases and J lost 1, with 7 bases in between. Assay: immunoSEQ multiplex PCR; the TCRdb copy retains only in-frame clones and omits some. The data hold over 75,000 clones, with roughly 86% observed a single time. The chain uses TRBV30 and TRBJ1-1; the D is unclear. The material sequenced was CD4+ or CD8+ T cells sorted from blood, taken in a trial of the OX40 agonist ivuxolimab. The clonotype comes from an adult with an advanced solid tumor such as melanoma, head and neck, liver or kidney cancer. CDR3 in amino acids: CAWINPNTEAFF. CDR3 in DNA: TGTGCCTGGATTAACCCGAACACTGAAGCTTTCTTT. Together with reference TRBV30 and TRBJ1-1, the CDR3 gives the full variable domain: SQTIHQWPATLVQPVGSPLSLECTVEGTSNPNLYWYRQAAGRGLQLLFYSVGIGQISSEVPQNLSASRPQDRQFILSSKKLLLSDSGFYLCAWINPNTEAFFGQGTRLTVV.